A single sample is the source of the 13 T cell receptor beta chains below, sequenced in a study of vaccination effects on CD4 cells after COVID-19. Their target antigens are unknown. Data came from immunoSEQ multiplex PCR; TCRdb stores just in-frame clones and leaves some out. The table records under 40,000 clones, about 81% of them present only once. Culturing for 10 to 11 days preceded CD4+ T cell isolation. The sample here was CD4+ T cells from PBMCs cultured without peptide, taken before COVID-19 vaccination. The receptors were sampled from a human donor who received a COVID-19 vaccine.

The rearrangement joins TRBV28 to TRBJ1-5, with D unresolved. Germline CDR1 is MDHEN and CDR2 is SYDVKM. This CDR3 comprises 15 residues. Trimming left V 6 bases short and J 7 bases short, with 19 bases between. Here the CDR3 DNA reads TGTGCCAGCAGATCGGGGTCTACCGCGGGGCAGCCCCAGCATTTT. Translation: CASRSGSTAGQPQHF.

This clone was counted between two and nine times. The J gene is TRBJ1-5, the V gene TRBV10-2, with TRBD1 as a possible D gene (6 bases). The CDR3 spans 16 residues. Germline loops: CDR1 WSHSY, CDR2 SAAADI. V was cut by 2 bases and J by 5 bases, with 16 bases left in between. The CDR3 DNA follows: TGCGCCAGCAGTGAGCAGGGGCCTTCAAGGGATCAGCCCCAGCATTTT. It encodes CASSEQGPSRDQPQHF.

The chain is built from TRBV24-1 and TRBJ2-3, with TRBD2 as a possible D gene (6 bases). Per germline, CDR1 KGHDR and CDR2 SFDVKD. The CDR3 is made up of 17 amino acids. Trimming cost V 2 bases and J 1 base, with 15 bases left between them. The DNA of the CDR3 is TGTGCCACCAGTGATTGGGGGGTTACGGGGGGCACAGATACGCAGTATTTT. This sequence encodes CATSDWGVTGGTDTQYF.

This clone appeared once. This chain uses TRBV11-2 with TRBJ1-2, with D possibly being TRBD1 (6 bases). The germline V and J ends were trimmed by 5 bases and 7 bases, with 11 bases remaining between them. This CDR3 has 12 amino acids. Germline CDR1 and CDR2: SGHAT and FQNNGV. CDR3 bases: TGTGCCAGCAGCAGGGGGAACGGTGGCTACACCTTC. Its translation is CASSRGNGGYTF.

V gene TRBV5-1 combines with J gene TRBJ2-5, with 7 bases identical to TRBD1. Germline assignment: CDR1 SGHRS and CDR2 YFSETQ. This CDR3 spans 14 amino acids. V dropped 1 base and J dropped 3; count of bases not matched to a gene: 3. The CDR3 sequence is CASSLLTGEETQYF. The CDR3 DNA sequence: TGCGCCAGCAGCTTGCTCACAGGGGAAGAGACCCAGTACTTC.

The table lists this clone with a few counts. This sequence joins TRBV3-1 (or the pseudogene TRBV3-2) and TRBJ2-7; D is perhaps TRBD1 or TRBD2 (5 bases each). The CDR3 is 16 residues long. Germline V gene data show CDR1 as LGHDT and CDR2 as YNNKEL (reference sequence). CDR3 coding DNA: TGTGCCAGCAGCCCCCCCCAGGGAAGGGTTGGGGAAGGGCGGGTTGTC. Residues: CASSPPQGRVGEGRVV.

The chain carries TRBV29-1 and TRBJ1-1; D gene ambiguous. The germline CDR1 and CDR2 sequences are SQVTM and ANQGSEA. The CDR3 contains 12 residues. V lost 4 bases and J 4 bases, leaving 10 bases between the germline ends. In DNA, the CDR3 is TGCAGCGTTGTAAGCAGCCCCACTGAAGCTTTCTTT. The encoded protein is CSVVSSPTEAFF.

This clone was seen just once. V is TRBV30 and J is TRBJ2-7; D not resolved. This CDR3 comprises 12 residues. V dropped 2 bases and J dropped 7 bases, with 12 bases sitting between them. The V gene's germline CDR1 is GTSNPN and CDR2 SVGIG (reference sequence). CDR3 region: CAWSSGSREQYV. The CDR3 DNA reads as TGTGCCTGGAGTTCGGGTTCCCGAGAGCAGTACGTC.

The chain links TRBV4-2 to TRBJ2-1; 12 positions agree with TRBD1. With V trimmed by 0 bases and J by 8 bases, 2 bases remained unmatched. Germline values: CDR1 LGHNA, CDR2 YNFKEQ. This CDR3 contains 15 residues. CDR3 DNA sequence: TGTGCCAGCAGCCAAGAGGGACAGGGGGCTCATGAGCAGTTCTTC. This translates into CASSQEGQGAHEQFF.

The DNA of the CDR3 is TGTGCCGGATCGGGGGCTTCTAACTATGGCTACACCTTC. Its protein is CAGSGASNYGYTF. The chain combines TRBV7-9 with TRBJ1-2; D perhaps matches TRBD1 (6 bases). V lost 11 bases to trimming and J lost 0 bases, with 13 bases between them. This CDR3 region has 13 residues. Germline V gene sequence: CDR1 SEHNR, CDR2 FQNEAQ (reference sequence).

This chain links TRBV28 with TRBJ1-2, with 9 bases matching TRBD1. The length of the CDR3 is 13 residues. V was pared by 6 bases and J by 7 bases, with 6 bases of the junction left unmatched. The germline CDR1 and CDR2 sequences are MDHEN and SYDVKM. This CDR3 is CASSSPDRGGYTF. The CDR3 nucleotides are TGTGCCAGCAGCAGCCCGGACAGGGGTGGCTACACCTTC.

This chain uses TRBV27 with TRBJ2-1; possibly TRBD2 for D (6 bases). Germline V CDR1 and CDR2: MNHEY, SMNVEV (reference sequence). Trimming removed 2 bases from V and 6 bases from J, with 20 bases in between. The CDR3 runs 17 residues. In nucleotides, the CDR3 is TGTGCCAGCAGTTTAACCTCGCCGACTAGGCGTAGCAATGAGCAGTTCTTC. Its translation: CASSLTSPTRRSNEQFF.

The chain has TRBV6-5 and TRBJ1-3; D is undetermined. There are 13 residues in the CDR3. The V gene lost 8 bases and the J gene lost 6 bases, with 14 bases spanning the gap. Germline V lookup: CDR1 MNHEY, CDR2 SVGAGI. This chain's CDR3 is CASALGEVNTIYF. The CDR3 DNA sequence: TGTGCCAGCGCTCTCGGGGAGGTAAACACCATATATTTT.